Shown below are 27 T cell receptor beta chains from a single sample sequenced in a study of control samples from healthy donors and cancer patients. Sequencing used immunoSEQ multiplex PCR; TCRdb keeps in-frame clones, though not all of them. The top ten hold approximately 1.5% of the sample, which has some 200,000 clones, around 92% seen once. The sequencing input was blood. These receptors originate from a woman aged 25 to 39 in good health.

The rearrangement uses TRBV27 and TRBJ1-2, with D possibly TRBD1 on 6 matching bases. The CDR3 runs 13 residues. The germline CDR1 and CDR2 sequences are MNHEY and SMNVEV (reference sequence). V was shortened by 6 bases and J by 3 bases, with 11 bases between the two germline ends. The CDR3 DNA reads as TGTGCCAGCAGCTTCCAGGGGTACTATGGCTACACCTTC. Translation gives CASSFQGYYGYTF.

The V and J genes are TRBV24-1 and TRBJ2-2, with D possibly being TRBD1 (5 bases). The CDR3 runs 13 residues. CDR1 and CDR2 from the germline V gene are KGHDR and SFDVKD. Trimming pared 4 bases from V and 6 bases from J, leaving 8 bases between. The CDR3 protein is CATSEQGPGELFF. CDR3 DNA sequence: TGTGCCACCAGTGAGCAGGGTCCCGGGGAGCTGTTTTTT.

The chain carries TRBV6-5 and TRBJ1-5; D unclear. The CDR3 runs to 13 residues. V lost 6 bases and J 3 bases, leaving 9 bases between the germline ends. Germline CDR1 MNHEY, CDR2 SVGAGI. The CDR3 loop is CASRKTNNQPQHF. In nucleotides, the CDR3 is TGTGCCAGCAGGAAGACAAACAATCAGCCCCAGCATTTT.

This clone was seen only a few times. This chain's CDR3 is CSVEKRSGSTDTQYF. The CDR3 DNA sequence: TGCAGCGTTGAAAAACGGAGCGGGAGCACAGATACGCAGTATTTT. V and J are TRBV29-1 and TRBJ2-3, with D maybe TRBD2 (6 bases). CDR3 length: 15 residues. Germline CDR1 SQVTM, CDR2 ANQGSEA. V was shortened by 2 bases and J by 0 bases, with 12 bases between the two germline ends.

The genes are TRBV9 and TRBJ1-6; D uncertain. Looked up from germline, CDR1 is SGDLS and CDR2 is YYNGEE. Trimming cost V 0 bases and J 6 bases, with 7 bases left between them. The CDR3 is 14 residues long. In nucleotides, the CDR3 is TGTGCCAGCAGCGTAGGTGCATCTAATTCACCCCTCCACTTT. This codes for CASSVGASNSPLHF.

This CDR3 reads CASSLRYTGELFF. Here the CDR3 DNA reads TGTGCCAGCAGCTTGCGGTACACCGGGGAGCTGTTTTTT. V gene TRBV5-6 combines with J gene TRBJ2-2; D call uncertain. V lost 1 base and J lost 3, with 4 bases in between. The germline V gene has CDR1 SGHDT and CDR2 YYEEEE. This CDR3 region has 13 residues.

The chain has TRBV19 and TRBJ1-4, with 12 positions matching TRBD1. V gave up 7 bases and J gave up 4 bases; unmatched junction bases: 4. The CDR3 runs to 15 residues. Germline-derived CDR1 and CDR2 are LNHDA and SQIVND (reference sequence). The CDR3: CASTGTGGSNEKLFF. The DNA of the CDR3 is TGTGCCAGTACCGGGACAGGGGGCAGTAATGAAAAACTGTTTTTT.

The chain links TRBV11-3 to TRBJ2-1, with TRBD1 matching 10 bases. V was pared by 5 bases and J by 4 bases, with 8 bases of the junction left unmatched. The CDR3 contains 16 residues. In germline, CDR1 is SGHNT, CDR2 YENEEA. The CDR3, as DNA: TGTGCCAGCAGCAAGGACAGGGGGTCCCTATACAATGAGCAGTTCTTC. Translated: CASSKDRGSLYNEQFF.

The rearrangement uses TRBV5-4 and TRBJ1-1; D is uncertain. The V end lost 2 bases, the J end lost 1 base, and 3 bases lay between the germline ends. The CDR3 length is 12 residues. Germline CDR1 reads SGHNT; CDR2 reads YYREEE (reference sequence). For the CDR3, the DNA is TGTGCCAGCAGCTTCGGGAACACTGAAGCTTTCTTT. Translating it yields CASSFGNTEAFF.

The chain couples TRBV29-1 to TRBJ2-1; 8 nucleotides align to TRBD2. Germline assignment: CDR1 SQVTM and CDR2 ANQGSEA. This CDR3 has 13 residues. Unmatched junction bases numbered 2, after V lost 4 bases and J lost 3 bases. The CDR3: CSVGLAGYNEQFF. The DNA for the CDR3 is TGCAGCGTTGGTCTAGCGGGCTACAATGAGCAGTTCTTC.

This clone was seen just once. CDR3 sequence: CASRPRRILYEQYF. The CDR3, as DNA: TGTGCCAGCAGGCCCCGGCGGATACTATACGAGCAGTACTTC. This rearrangement joins TRBV11-2 to TRBJ2-7; D is uncertain. The V gene lost 6 bases and the J gene lost 4 bases, with 16 bases spanning the gap. The CDR3 sequence is 14 residues long. CDR1 and CDR2 (germline): SGHAT, FQNNGV.

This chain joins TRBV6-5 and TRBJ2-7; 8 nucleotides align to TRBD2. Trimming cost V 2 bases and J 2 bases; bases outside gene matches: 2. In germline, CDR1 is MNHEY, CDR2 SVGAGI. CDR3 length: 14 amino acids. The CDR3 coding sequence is TGTGCCAGCAGTTACAGGGGACTAGCCTACGAGCAGTACTTC. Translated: CASSYRGLAYEQYF.

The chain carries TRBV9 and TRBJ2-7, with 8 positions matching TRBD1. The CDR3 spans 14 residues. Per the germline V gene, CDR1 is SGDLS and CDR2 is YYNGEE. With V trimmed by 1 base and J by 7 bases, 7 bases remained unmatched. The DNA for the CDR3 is TGTGCCAGCAGCGTAACTTCGACAGGGGTTGAGCAGTACTTC. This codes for CASSVTSTGVEQYF.

For the CDR3, the DNA is TGTGCCAGCAGCCTCCAGGGGTTCACTGAAGCTTTCTTT. Translation gives CASSLQGFTEAFF. The rearrangement links TRBV9 to TRBJ1-1, with D perhaps matching TRBD1 (6 bases). Germline V lookup: CDR1 SGDLS, CDR2 YYNGEE. CDR3 length equals 13 residues. V was clipped by 4 bases and J by 4 bases, with 11 bases between them.

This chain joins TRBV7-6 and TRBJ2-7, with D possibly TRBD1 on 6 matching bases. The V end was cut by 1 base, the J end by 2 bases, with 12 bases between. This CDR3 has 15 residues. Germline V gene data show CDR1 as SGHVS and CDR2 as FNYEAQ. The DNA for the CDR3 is TGTGCCAGCAGCTTAGGACAGGTCCCGCCCTACGAGCAGTACTTC. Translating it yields CASSLGQVPPYEQYF.

CDR3 coding DNA: TGTGCCAGCAGTTACTCCGGGACAGGGGTGTATGGCTACACCTTC. Translation: CASSYSGTGVYGYTF. The V call is TRBV6-5, the J call TRBJ1-2, with TRBD1 matching over 10 bases. V dropped 0 bases and J dropped 5; count of bases not matched to a gene: 3. CDR3 length: 15 residues. Germline-derived CDR1 and CDR2 are MNHEY and SVGAGI.

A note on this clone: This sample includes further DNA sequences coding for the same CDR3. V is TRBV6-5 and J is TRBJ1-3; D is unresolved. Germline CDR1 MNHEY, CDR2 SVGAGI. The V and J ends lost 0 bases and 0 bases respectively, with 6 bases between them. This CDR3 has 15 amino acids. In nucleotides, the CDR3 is TGTGCCAGCAGTTACTCGGGCGGCTCTGGAAACACCATATATTTT. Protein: CASSYSGGSGNTIYF.

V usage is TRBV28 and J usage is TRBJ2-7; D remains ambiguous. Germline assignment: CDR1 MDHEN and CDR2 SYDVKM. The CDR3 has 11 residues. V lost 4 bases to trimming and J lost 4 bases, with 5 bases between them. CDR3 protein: CASSSEYEQYF. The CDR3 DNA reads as TGTGCCAGCAGTTCGGAGTACGAGCAGTACTTC.

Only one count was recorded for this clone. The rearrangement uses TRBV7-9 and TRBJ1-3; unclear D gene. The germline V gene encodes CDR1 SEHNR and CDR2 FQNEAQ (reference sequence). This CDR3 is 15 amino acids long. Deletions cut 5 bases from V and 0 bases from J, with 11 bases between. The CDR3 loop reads CASSPTFSSGNTIYF. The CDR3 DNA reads TGTGCCAGCAGCCCGACATTTTCCTCTGGAAACACCATATATTTT.

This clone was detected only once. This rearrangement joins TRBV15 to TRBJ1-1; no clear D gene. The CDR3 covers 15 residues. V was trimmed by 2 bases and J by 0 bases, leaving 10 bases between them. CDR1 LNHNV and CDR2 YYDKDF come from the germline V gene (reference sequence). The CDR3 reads CATSRRRAMNTEAFF. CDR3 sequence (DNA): TGTGCCACCAGCAGACGGAGGGCCATGAACACTGAAGCTTTCTTT.

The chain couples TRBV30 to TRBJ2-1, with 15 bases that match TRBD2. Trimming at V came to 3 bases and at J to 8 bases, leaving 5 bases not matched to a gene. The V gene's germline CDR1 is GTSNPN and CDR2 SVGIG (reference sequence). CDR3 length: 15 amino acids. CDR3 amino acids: CAWSRGTSGRHEQFF. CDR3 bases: TGTGCCTGGAGCCGAGGGACTAGCGGGAGGCATGAGCAGTTCTTC.

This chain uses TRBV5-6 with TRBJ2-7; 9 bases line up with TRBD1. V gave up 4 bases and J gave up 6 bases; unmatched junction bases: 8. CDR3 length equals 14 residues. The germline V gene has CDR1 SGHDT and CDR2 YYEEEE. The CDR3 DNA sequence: TGTGCCAGCAGCGGGGGACAGGGCAGGGGCGAGCAGTACTTC. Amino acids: CASSGGQGRGEQYF. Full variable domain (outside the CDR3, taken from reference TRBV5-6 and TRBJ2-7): DAGVTQSPTHLIKTRGQQVTLRCSPKSGHDTVSWYQQALGQGPQFIFQYYEEEERQRGNFPDRFSGHQFPNYSSELNVNALLLGDSALYLCASSGGQGRGEQYFGPGTRLTVT.

Here the CDR3 DNA reads TGTGCCAGCAGTAACACAGATACGCAGTATTTT. Translation: CASSNTDTQYF. V gene TRBV2 combines with J gene TRBJ2-3, with D unresolved. Germline loops: CDR1 SNHLY, CDR2 FYNNEI. Trimming removed 5 bases at V and 2 bases at J, with 2 bases between. The CDR3 has 11 residues.

The CDR3 sequence is CSVEQGQGYEQYF. The DNA of the CDR3 is TGCAGCGTTGAACAGGGACAGGGCTACGAGCAGTACTTC. The chain is built from TRBV29-1 and TRBJ2-7, with 9 bases lining up with TRBD1. V was clipped by 2 bases and J by 3 bases; unmatched bases: 2. Germline V gives CDR1 SQVTM, CDR2 ANQGSEA. This CDR3 is 13 amino acids long.

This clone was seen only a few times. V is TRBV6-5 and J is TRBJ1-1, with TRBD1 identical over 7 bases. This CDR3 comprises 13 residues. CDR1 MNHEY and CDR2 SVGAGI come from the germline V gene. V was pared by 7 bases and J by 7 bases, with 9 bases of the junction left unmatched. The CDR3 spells CASTLVGGGEAFF. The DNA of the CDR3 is TGTGCCAGCACCCTGGTAGGGGGCGGTGAAGCTTTCTTT.

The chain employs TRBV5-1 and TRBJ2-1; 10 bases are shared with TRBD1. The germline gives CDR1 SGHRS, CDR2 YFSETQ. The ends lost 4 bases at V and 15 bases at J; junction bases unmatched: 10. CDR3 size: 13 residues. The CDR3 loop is CASSPTPRDRGFF. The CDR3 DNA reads TGCGCCAGCAGCCCGACCCCCCGGGACAGGGGGTTCTTC. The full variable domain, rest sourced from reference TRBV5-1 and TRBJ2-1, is KAGVTQTPRYLIKTRGQQVTLSCSPISGHRSVSWYQQTPGQGLQFLFEYFSETQRNKGNFPGRFSGRQFSNSRSEMNVSTLELGDSALYLCASSPTPRDRGFFGPGTRLTVL.

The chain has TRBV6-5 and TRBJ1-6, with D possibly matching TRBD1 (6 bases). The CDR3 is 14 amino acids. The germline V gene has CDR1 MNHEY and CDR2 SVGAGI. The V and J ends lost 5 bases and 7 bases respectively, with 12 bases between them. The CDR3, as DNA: TGTGCCAGCAGTAGACAGGTTCAGAATTCACCCCTCCACTTT. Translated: CASSRQVQNSPLHF.